This T cell receptor (beta chain) was profiled in a study of graft-versus-host responses after intestinal transplantation. Sequencing used immunoSEQ multiplex PCR; TCRdb keeps in-frame clones, though not all of them. The table records about 8,600 clones, about 32% of them present only once. The CDR3 totals 20 residues. The ends lost 1 base at V and 5 bases at J; junction bases unmatched: 18. Per the germline V gene, CDR1 is LGHNA and CDR2 is YNFKEQ. This clone is termed medium-sized. The rearrangement uses TRBV4-2 and TRBJ2-5, with TRBD2 matching over 11 bases. This sequence originates from a human patient who received an intestinal transplant. Source: alloreactive CD4+ T cells from a mixed lymphocyte reaction culture, taken before intestinal transplant. Specified subset: CFSE-low proliferating T cells sorted from approximately 6-day pre-transplant mixed lymphocyte reaction (GvH or HvG direction). The CDR3 sequence: CASSQATSGASGRRAETQYF. The CDR3 DNA reads TGTGCCAGCAGCCAAGCAACCTCTGGGGCTAGCGGGAGGAGAGCCGAGACCCAGTACTTC.